This T cell receptor (beta chain) was recorded in a study of neurological immune-mediated disorders. Study-level points and caveats: HTLV-1-associated myelopathy displayed the greatest TCR clonal expansion, and multiple sclerosis exhibited the smallest, lower than that of healthy controls. With the multiple sclerosis repertoire cluster, neither clinical nor MRI features showed any association.

cDNA was made by 5'RACE with 10-nucleotide random UMIs. One entry per CDR3 protein, called by TCRdb with MiXCR from the 5' RACE reads. The sample shows approximately 68,000 distinct CDR3 sequences, 4.5% to 5.5% of them seen only once. Trimming took 2 bases from V and 6 from J, leaving 11 bases between them. The CDR3 totals 13 residues. Germline V lookup: CDR1 MNHEY, CDR2 SMNVEV (reference sequence). The sample holds many counts of this clonotype. Its specificity is not known. The gene calls are TRBV27 and TRBJ2-7; unclear D gene. The TCR comes from a woman in her 70s with multiple sclerosis. The sequenced sample was PBMCs. CDR3 sequence reads: CASSLSIYSEQYF. As DNA, the CDR3 is TGTGCCAGCAGTTTAAGCATCTACTCCGAGCAGTACTTC.